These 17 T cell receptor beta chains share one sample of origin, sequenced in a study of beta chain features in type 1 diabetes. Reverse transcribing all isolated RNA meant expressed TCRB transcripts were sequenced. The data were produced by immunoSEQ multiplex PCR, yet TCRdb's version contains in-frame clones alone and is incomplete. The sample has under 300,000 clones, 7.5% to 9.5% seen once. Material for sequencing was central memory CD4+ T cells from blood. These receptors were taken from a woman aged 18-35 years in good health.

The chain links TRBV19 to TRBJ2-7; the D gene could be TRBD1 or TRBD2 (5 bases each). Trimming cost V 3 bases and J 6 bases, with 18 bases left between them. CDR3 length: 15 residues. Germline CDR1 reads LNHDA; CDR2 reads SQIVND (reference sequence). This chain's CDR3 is CASSILRGVSSEQYF. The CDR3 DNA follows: TGTGCCAGTAGTATCCTTCGGGGCGTCTCGTCCGAGCAGTACTTC.

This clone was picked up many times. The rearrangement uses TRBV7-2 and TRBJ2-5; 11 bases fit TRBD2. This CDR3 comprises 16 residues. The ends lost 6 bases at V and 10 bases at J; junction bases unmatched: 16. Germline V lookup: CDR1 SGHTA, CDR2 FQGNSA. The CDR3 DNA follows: TGTGCCAGCAGGCTCACTAGCGGGAGACTTCAGGAGGACCAGTACTTC. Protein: CASRLTSGRLQEDQYF.

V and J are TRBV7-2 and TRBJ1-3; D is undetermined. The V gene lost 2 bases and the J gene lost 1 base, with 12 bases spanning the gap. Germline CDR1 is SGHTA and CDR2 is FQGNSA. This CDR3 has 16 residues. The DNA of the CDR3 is TGTGCCAGCAGCTTACGGTTTATGACTTCTGGAAACACCATATATTTT. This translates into CASSLRFMTSGNTIYF.

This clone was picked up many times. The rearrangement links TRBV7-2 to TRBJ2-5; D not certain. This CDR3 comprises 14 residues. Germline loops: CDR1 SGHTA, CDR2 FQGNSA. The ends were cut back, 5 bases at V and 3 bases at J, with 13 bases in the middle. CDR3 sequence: CASSLRAMEETQYF. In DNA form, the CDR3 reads TGTGCCAGCAGCCTCCGGGCGATGGAAGAGACCCAGTACTTC. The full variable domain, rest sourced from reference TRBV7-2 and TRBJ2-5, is GAGVSQSPSNKVTEKGKDVELRCDPISGHTALYWYRQSLGQGLEFLIYFQGNSAPDKSGLPSDRFSAERTGGSVSTLTIQRTQQEDSAVYLCASSLRAMEETQYFGPGTRLLVL.

The CDR3 DNA reads TGCAGCGTTGAACAGGGGGCGCGTACAGATACGCAGTATTTT. Protein sequence: CSVEQGARTDTQYF. The rearrangement uses TRBV29-1 and TRBJ2-3, with 8 bases identical to TRBD1. The CDR3 consists of 14 residues. CDR1 is SQVTM and CDR2 is ANQGSEA in the germline V gene. V trimming: 2 bases; J trimming: 3 bases; junction bases outside the gene matches: 4.

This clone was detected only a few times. CDR3 residues: CASSIGQETQYF. In nucleotides, the CDR3 is TGTGCCAGCAGCATAGGGCAAGAGACCCAGTACTTC. The V and J genes are TRBV7-9 and TRBJ2-5; the D is unclear. The germline CDR1 and CDR2 sequences are SEHNR and FQNEAQ (reference sequence). The CDR3 length is 12 residues. Trimming left V 5 bases short and J 2 bases short, with 6 bases between.

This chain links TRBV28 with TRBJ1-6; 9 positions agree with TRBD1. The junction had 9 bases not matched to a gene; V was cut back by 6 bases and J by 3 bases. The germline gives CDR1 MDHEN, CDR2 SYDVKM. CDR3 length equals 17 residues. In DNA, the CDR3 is TGTGCCAGCAGCAATCCGGGACAGGGAGACTATAATTCACCCCTCCACTTT. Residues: CASSNPGQGDYNSPLHF. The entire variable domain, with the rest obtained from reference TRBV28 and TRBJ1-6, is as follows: DVKVTQSSRYLVKRTGEKVFLECVQDMDHENMFWYRQDPGLGLRLIYFSYDVKMKEKGDIPEGYSVSREKKERFSLILESASTNQTSMYLCASSNPGQGDYNSPLHFGNGTRLTVT.

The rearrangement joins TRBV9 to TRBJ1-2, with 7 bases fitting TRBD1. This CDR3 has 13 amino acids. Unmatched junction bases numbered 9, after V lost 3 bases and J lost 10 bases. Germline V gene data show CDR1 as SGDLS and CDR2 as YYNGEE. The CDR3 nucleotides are TGTGCCAGCAGCGCTCTACAGGGGTGGACCTACACCTTC. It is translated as CASSALQGWTYTF.

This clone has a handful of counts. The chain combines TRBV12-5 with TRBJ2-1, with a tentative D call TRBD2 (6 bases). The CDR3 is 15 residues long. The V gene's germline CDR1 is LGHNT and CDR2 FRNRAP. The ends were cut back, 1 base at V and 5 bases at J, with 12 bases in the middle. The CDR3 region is CASGLGGRPDNEQFF. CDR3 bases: TGTGCTAGTGGTTTGGGGGGGAGGCCCGACAATGAGCAGTTCTTC. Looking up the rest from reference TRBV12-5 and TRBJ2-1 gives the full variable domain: DARVTQTPRHKVTEMGQEVTMRCQPILGHNTVFWYRQTMMQGLELLAYFRNRAPLDDSGMPKDRFSAEMPDATLATLKIQPSEPRDSAVYFCASGLGGRPDNEQFFGPGTRLTVL.

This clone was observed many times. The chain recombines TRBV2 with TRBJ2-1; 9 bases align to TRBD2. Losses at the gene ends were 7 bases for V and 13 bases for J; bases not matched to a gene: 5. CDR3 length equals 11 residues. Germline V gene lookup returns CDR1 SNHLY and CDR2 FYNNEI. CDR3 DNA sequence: TGTGCCAGCACCGGCGGGAGGGCCCAGTTCTTC. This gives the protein CASTGGRAQFF.

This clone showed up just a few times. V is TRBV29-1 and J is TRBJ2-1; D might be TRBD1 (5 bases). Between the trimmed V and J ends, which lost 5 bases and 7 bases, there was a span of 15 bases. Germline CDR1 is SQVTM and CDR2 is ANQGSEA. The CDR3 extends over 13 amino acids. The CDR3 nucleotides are TGCAGCGTTAAAACAGGATCCCTGAATGAGCAGTTCTTC. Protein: CSVKTGSLNEQFF.

CDR3 in amino acids: CSVESLGGETQYF. Written as DNA, the CDR3 is TGCAGCGTTGAATCGTTAGGAGGGGAGACCCAGTACTTC. The chain has TRBV29-1 and TRBJ2-5; D perhaps matches TRBD2 (6 bases). The CDR3 covers 13 residues. Trimming removed 2 bases at V and 5 bases at J, with 12 bases between. Germline-derived CDR1 and CDR2 are SQVTM and ANQGSEA.

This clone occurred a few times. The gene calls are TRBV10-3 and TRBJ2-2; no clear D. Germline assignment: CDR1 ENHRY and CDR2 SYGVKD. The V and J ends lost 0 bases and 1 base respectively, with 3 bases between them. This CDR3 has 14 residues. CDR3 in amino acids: CAISESWNTGELFF. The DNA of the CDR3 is TGTGCCATCAGTGAGTCATGGAACACCGGGGAGCTGTTTTTT.

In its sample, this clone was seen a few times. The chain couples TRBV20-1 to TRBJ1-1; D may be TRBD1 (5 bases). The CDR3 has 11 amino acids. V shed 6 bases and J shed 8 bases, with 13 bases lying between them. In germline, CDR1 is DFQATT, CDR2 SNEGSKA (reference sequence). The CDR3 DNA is TGCAGTGCCGGGGGAGAGGGGGAAGCTTTCTTT. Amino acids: CSAGGEGEAFF.

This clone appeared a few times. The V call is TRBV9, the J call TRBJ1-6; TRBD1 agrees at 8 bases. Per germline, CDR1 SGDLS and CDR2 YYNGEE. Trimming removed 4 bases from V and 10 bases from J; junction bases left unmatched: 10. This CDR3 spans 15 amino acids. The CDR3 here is CASSFSRGLDSPLHF. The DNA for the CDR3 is TGTGCCAGCAGCTTCAGCAGGGGGCTTGACTCACCCCTCCACTTT.

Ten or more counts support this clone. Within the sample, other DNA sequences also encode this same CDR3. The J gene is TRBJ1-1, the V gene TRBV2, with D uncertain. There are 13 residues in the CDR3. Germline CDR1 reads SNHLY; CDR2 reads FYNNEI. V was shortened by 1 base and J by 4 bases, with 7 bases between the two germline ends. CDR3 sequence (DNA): TGTGCCAGCAGTGAAGGACCGGGCACTGAAGCTTTCTTT. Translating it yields CASSEGPGTEAFF.

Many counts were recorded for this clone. The CDR3, as DNA: TGCGCCAGCAGCCAAGATTCAGCAGGTCCGAAACTGTTTTTT. It yields the protein CASSQDSAGPKLFF. V and J are TRBV4-3 and TRBJ1-4; D is unresolved. CDR1 is LGHNA and CDR2 is YSLEER in the germline V gene. V was cut by 0 bases and J by 11 bases, with 13 bases left in between. The CDR3 is 14 amino acids.